This is a list of T cell receptor beta chains from one sample in a study of blood T cell repertoires in COVID-19. Assay used: immunoSEQ multiplex PCR; TCRdb lists only in-frame clones, some missing. This sample yields approximately 130,000 clones, of which around nine tenths are seen a single time; under 2.5% belongs to the top ten. The sample comprised PBMCs or T cells enriched from blood (not recorded which). These receptors all stem from a woman aged 50 to 65 who had recovered from COVID-19. The CDR3 runs from the conserved cysteine through the conserved F or W. The D gene is left open where the match is weak. Not all rows give a size; the values are once, few, many and, for expanded clones, a class.

v_call: TRBV7-3; d_call: .; j_call: TRBJ2-1; clone_size: .; cdr3_aa: CASSSSPREQFF; cdr3_nt: TGTGCCAGCAGCTCATCCCCTAGGGAGCAGTTCTTC
v_call: TRBV6-5; d_call: .; j_call: TRBJ2-1; clone_size: .; cdr3_aa: CASSYSTSGNEQFF; cdr3_nt: TGTGCCAGCAGTTACTCGACATCCGGCAATGAGCAGTTCTTC
v_call: TRBV5-1; d_call: .; j_call: TRBJ2-7; clone_size: .; cdr3_aa: CASSSGGHMPGEQYF; cdr3_nt: TGCGCCAGCAGCTCGGGTGGACACATGCCGGGCGAGCAGTACTTC
v_call: TRBV19; d_call: .; j_call: TRBJ1-1; clone_size: .; cdr3_aa: CASSDSGRVTEAFF; cdr3_nt: TGTGCCAGTAGTGATAGCGGGAGGGTAACTGAAGCTTTCTTT
v_call: TRBV7-9; d_call: TRBD1; j_call: TRBJ1-2; clone_size: .; cdr3_aa: CASSLPGTGDNYGYTF; cdr3_nt: TGTGCCAGCAGCTTACCCGGGACAGGGGACAACTATGGCTACACCTTC
v_call: TRBV27; d_call: TRBD1; j_call: TRBJ1-2; clone_size: .; cdr3_aa: CASSLSGTGANYGYTF; cdr3_nt: TGTGCCAGCAGTTTATCCGGGACAGGAGCTAACTATGGCTACACCTTC
v_call: TRBV9; d_call: TRBD2; j_call: TRBJ2-7; clone_size: .; cdr3_aa: CASSVGGGQIYEQYF; cdr3_nt: TGTGCCAGCAGCGTAGGCGGGGGGCAAATCTACGAGCAGTACTTC
v_call: TRBV7-9; d_call: TRBD1; j_call: TRBJ1-1; clone_size: .; cdr3_aa: CARTGVVVNTEAFF; cdr3_nt: TGTGCCAGGACAGGGGTCGTGGTGAACACTGAAGCTTTCTTT
v_call: TRBV29-1; d_call: TRBD1; j_call: TRBJ1-1; clone_size: .; cdr3_aa: CSVIRQGNTEAFF; cdr3_nt: TGCAGCGTTATCCGACAGGGGAACACTGAAGCTTTCTTT
v_call: TRBV4-1; d_call: .; j_call: TRBJ1-4; clone_size: .; cdr3_aa: CASSQGAGYDEKLFF; cdr3_nt: TGCGCCAGCAGCCAAGGAGCGGGGTACGATGAAAAACTGTTTTTT
v_call: TRBV4-3; d_call: .; j_call: TRBJ2-1; clone_size: .; cdr3_aa: CASSQDRGGSANEQFF; cdr3_nt: TGCGCCAGCAGCCAAGATAGGGGGGGTTCGGCCAATGAGCAGTTCTTC
v_call: TRBV6-1; d_call: TRBD1; j_call: TRBJ2-3; clone_size: .; cdr3_aa: CASSEDRVRTDTQYF; cdr3_nt: TGTGCCAGCAGTGAGGACAGGGTTAGGACAGATACGCAGTATTTT
v_call: TRBV29-1; d_call: TRBD2; j_call: TRBJ2-2; clone_size: once; cdr3_aa: CSVELGLAANTGELFF; cdr3_nt: TGCAGCGTTGAATTGGGACTAGCGGCGAACACCGGGGAGCTGTTTTTT
v_call: TRBV29-1; d_call: .; j_call: TRBJ1-1; clone_size: .; cdr3_aa: CSVARDRMGAFF; cdr3_nt: TGCAGCGTGGCCAGGGATAGAATGGGGGCTTTCTTT
v_call: TRBV12-3/TRBV12-4; d_call: .; j_call: TRBJ2-1; clone_size: .; cdr3_aa: CASTGSNYNEQFF; cdr3_nt: TGTGCCAGCACGGGATCGAACTACAATGAGCAGTTCTTC
v_call: TRBV11-2; d_call: TRBD1; j_call: TRBJ1-3; clone_size: .; cdr3_aa: CASSLDTGGDGSGNTIYF; cdr3_nt: TGTGCCAGCAGCTTAGATACAGGGGGCGACGGGTCTGGAAACACCATATATTTT
v_call: TRBV7-8; d_call: TRBD2; j_call: TRBJ2-2; clone_size: .; cdr3_aa: CASSLLGLAGPTGELFF; cdr3_nt: TGTGCCAGCAGCTTATTGGGACTAGCGGGGCCGACCGGGGAGCTGTTTTTT
v_call: TRBV5-5; d_call: .; j_call: TRBJ1-1; clone_size: .; cdr3_aa: CASSPVTANTEAFF; cdr3_nt: TGTGCCAGCAGCCCCGTTACAGCTAACACTGAAGCTTTCTTT
v_call: TRBV7-7; d_call: TRBD1; j_call: TRBJ2-3; clone_size: .; cdr3_aa: CASSQTGYPDTQYF; cdr3_nt: TGTGCTAGCAGCCAGACAGGGTACCCAGATACGCAGTATTTT
v_call: TRBV25-1; d_call: .; j_call: TRBJ2-1; clone_size: .; cdr3_aa: CASSEDSSRAYNEQFF; cdr3_nt: TGTGCCAGCAGTGAAGATAGTAGCAGAGCCTACAATGAGCAGTTCTTC
v_call: TRBV9; d_call: TRBD1; j_call: TRBJ1-2; clone_size: .; cdr3_aa: CASSSGTADYGYTF; cdr3_nt: TGTGCCAGCAGCTCAGGGACAGCCGATTATGGCTACACCTTC
v_call: TRBV7-9; d_call: .; j_call: TRBJ1-4; clone_size: .; cdr3_aa: CASRSTRGSKEKLFF; cdr3_nt: TGTGCCAGCAGGTCAACCAGGGGTTCGAAGGAAAAACTGTTTTTT
v_call: TRBV15; d_call: .; j_call: TRBJ2-7; clone_size: once; cdr3_aa: CATSPFSYEQYF; cdr3_nt: TGTGCCACCAGTCCTTTCTCCTACGAGCAGTACTTC
v_call: TRBV5-8; d_call: TRBD2; j_call: TRBJ2-1; clone_size: .; cdr3_aa: CASSFDIAGGRGEQFF; cdr3_nt: TGTGCCAGCAGCTTTGACATAGCGGGGGGGCGAGGTGAGCAGTTCTTC
v_call: TRBV9; d_call: TRBD1; j_call: TRBJ2-2; clone_size: once; cdr3_aa: CASSAGRGQGANTGELFF; cdr3_nt: TGTGCCAGCAGCGCCGGACGGGGACAGGGGGCGAACACCGGGGAGCTGTTTTTT
v_call: TRBV6-5; d_call: .; j_call: TRBJ2-1; clone_size: few; cdr3_aa: CASSTDGGAYNEQFF; cdr3_nt: TGTGCCAGCAGCACCGATGGGGGGGCTTACAATGAGCAGTTCTTC
v_call: TRBV3-1/TRBV3-2; d_call: .; j_call: TRBJ2-2; clone_size: .; cdr3_aa: CASAGAANTGELFF; cdr3_nt: TGTGCCAGCGCAGGGGCAGCCAACACCGGGGAGCTGTTTTTT
v_call: TRBV27; d_call: TRBD1; j_call: TRBJ2-3; clone_size: .; cdr3_aa: CASSLTGTGETDTQYF; cdr3_nt: TGTGCCAGCAGTTTAACCGGGACAGGGGAAACAGATACGCAGTATTTT
v_call: TRBV19; d_call: TRBD1; j_call: TRBJ2-7; clone_size: .; cdr3_aa: CASSITGGVYEQYF; cdr3_nt: TGTGCCAGTAGTATAACAGGGGGCGTCTACGAGCAGTACTTC
v_call: TRBV7-4; d_call: .; j_call: TRBJ2-3; clone_size: once; cdr3_aa: CASSLTGITQYF; cdr3_nt: TGTGCCAGCAGCTTGACAGGAATTACGCAGTATTTT
v_call: TRBV12-5; d_call: TRBD2; j_call: TRBJ2-5; clone_size: .; cdr3_aa: CASGLASLVAGGRETQYF; cdr3_nt: TGTGCTAGTGGTTTGGCCTCCCTGGTAGCGGGGGGGAGGGAGACCCAGTACTTC
v_call: TRBV5-6; d_call: .; j_call: TRBJ1-5; clone_size: .; cdr3_aa: CASSFGWGVNQPQHF; cdr3_nt: TGTGCCAGCAGCTTCGGGTGGGGGGTCAATCAGCCCCAGCATTTT
v_call: TRBV7-2; d_call: .; j_call: TRBJ1-5; clone_size: .; cdr3_aa: CASSVTGFSNQPQHF; cdr3_nt: TGTGCCAGCAGCGTGACAGGTTTTAGCAATCAGCCCCAGCATTTT
v_call: TRBV2; d_call: TRBD1; j_call: TRBJ1-4; clone_size: .; cdr3_aa: CASVPSGTGSEKLFF; cdr3_nt: TGTGCCAGCGTACCGTCGGGGACAGGGAGTGAAAAACTGTTTTTT
v_call: TRBV19; d_call: .; j_call: TRBJ1-3; clone_size: .; cdr3_aa: CASSEHGDSASGNTIYF; cdr3_nt: TGTGCCAGTAGTGAGCATGGTGACAGCGCATCTGGAAACACCATATATTTT
v_call: TRBV2; d_call: .; j_call: TRBJ2-7; clone_size: .; cdr3_aa: CASSRGGTGTYEQYF; cdr3_nt: TGTGCCAGCAGTAGGGGGGGGACAGGCACCTACGAGCAGTACTTC
v_call: TRBV29-1; d_call: .; j_call: TRBJ2-7; clone_size: .; cdr3_aa: CSVDAPGTGVGEQYF; cdr3_nt: TGCAGCGTTGACGCCCCAGGGACTGGGGTCGGCGAGCAGTACTTC
v_call: TRBV5-8; d_call: TRBD1; j_call: TRBJ1-5; clone_size: once; cdr3_aa: CASSLKGQGLGQPQHF; cdr3_nt: TGTGCCAGCAGCTTAAAAGGACAGGGGTTGGGTCAGCCCCAGCATTTT
v_call: TRBV7-9; d_call: .; j_call: TRBJ2-3; clone_size: .; cdr3_aa: CASSLVRGLGDTQYF; cdr3_nt: TGTGCCAGCAGCTTAGTTAGGGGCCTGGGAGATACGCAGTATTTT
v_call: TRBV11-2; d_call: TRBD2; j_call: TRBJ2-3; clone_size: .; cdr3_aa: CASSLITSGGNTQYF; cdr3_nt: TGTGCCAGCAGCTTGATTACTAGCGGGGGGAATACGCAGTATTTT